Reported below is one TCR beta chain. Primers included in the PCR were 60 Vbeta and 13 Jbeta primers. Measured with immunoSEQ multiplex PCR; TCRdb has only the in-frame clones, and not every one. The sample lists roughly 250,000 clones; around four fifths were seen once. Trimming took 6 bases from V and 0 from J, leaving 14 bases between them. This CDR3 is 15 amino acids long. Germline V CDR1 and CDR2: MNHEY, SMNVEV (reference sequence). This specimen comes from a study of cytomegalovirus exposure and HLA in healthy donors. V and J are TRBV27 and TRBJ1-1; TRBD1 might be the D (6 bases). This receptor was taken from a woman aged 40-49 years in good health and CMV-seropositive. Sequencing used PBMCs. CDR3 DNA sequence: TGTGCCAGCAGGAACCGAGGGGGGGTGAACACTGAAGCTTTCTTT. Its protein is CASRNRGGVNTEAFF.